The clone carrying this TCR beta chain has at least ten counts. This record belongs to a study of T cells after yellow fever vaccination. The overall study: SMART-Seq v4 Ultra Low Input handled preparation of low-cell-number fractions.

The CDR3 is 13 residues long. Germline V gene lookup returns CDR1 MNHEY and CDR2 SVGAGI. The V end was cut by 4 bases, the J end by 3 bases, with 10 bases between. The 5'RACE template-switching step produced TCR cDNA and added a universal primer site and UMIs. TCRdb re-analysed the 5' RACE reads in MiXCR, keeping a single row per CDR3 protein. Of about 73,000 distinct CDR3 sequences in the sample, approximately 7.5% are singletons; the top ten hold roughly two fifths. Material: CD8+ T cells sorted from PBMCs, obtained on the day of the yellow fever booster vaccination. The rearrangement links TRBV6-5 to TRBJ2-7; D perhaps matches TRBD2 (6 bases). The receptor was isolated from a man aged 30 to 45 who received the YFV17D yellow fever vaccine. The CDR3 DNA reads TGTGCCAGCAGTTTTGGAGGGCGCTACGAGCAGTACTTC. Translated, it gives CASSFGGRYEQYF.